The present T cell receptor beta chain was sequenced within a study of shared clonotypes between healthy human individuals. About the study: Three CD4 naive, three CD4 memory, two CD8 naive and one CD8 memory plate were used per donor.

Germline loops: CDR1 SGHNT, CDR2 YYREEE (reference sequence). Trimming cost V 1 base and J 5 bases, with 15 bases left between them. This CDR3 has 15 residues. Only one count was recorded for this clone. Measured with immunoSEQ multiplex PCR; TCRdb has only the in-frame clones, and not every one. The table records over a million clones, approximately 97% of them present only once. The V and J genes are TRBV5-4 and TRBJ2-5; the D gene could be TRBD1 or TRBD2 (6 bases each). This clonotype was obtained from a man aged 25 to 45 in good health. Sequencing was done on a sample of naive CD4+ T cells sorted from blood. Subset noted: CD45RA+ positively selected. This chain's CDR3 is CASSLTGAEGETQYF. The CDR3 DNA is TGTGCCAGCAGCTTGACGGGGGCGGAGGGTGAGACCCAGTACTTC.